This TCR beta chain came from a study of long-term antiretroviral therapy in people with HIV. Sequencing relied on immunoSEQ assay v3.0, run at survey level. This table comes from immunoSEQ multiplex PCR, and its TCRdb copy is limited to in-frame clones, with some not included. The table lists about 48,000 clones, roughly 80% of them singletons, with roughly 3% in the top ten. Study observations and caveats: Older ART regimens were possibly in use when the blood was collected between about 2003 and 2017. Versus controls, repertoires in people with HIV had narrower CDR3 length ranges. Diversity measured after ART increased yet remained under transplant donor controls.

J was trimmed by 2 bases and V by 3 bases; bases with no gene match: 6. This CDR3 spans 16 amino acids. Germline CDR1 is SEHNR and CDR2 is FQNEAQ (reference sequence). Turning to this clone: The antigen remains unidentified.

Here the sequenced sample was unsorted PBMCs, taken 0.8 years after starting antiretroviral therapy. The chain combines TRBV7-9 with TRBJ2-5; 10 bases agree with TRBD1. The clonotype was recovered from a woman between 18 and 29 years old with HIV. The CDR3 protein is CASSFQPGQGQETQYF. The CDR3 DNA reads TGTGCCAGCAGCTTTCAACCGGGACAGGGGCAAGAGACCCAGTACTTC.